What follows are 5 T cell receptor beta chains derived from one specimen sequenced in a study of blood T cell repertoires in COVID-19. Assay: immunoSEQ multiplex PCR; the TCRdb copy retains only in-frame clones and omits some. This repertoire shows around 140,000 clones, 77% found once; its top ten account for roughly 9%. The source material was peripheral blood. These receptors were collected from a woman aged 45-65 years with active or convalescent COVID-19.

This rearrangement joins TRBV30 to TRBJ1-5, with TRBD1 matching 11 bases. J gave up 2 bases and V 2 bases, and 11 bases lay outside the gene matches. This CDR3 contains 18 residues. CDR1 GTSNPN and CDR2 SVGIG come from the germline V gene (reference sequence). CDR3 in amino acids: CAWSSRRTGGWGNQPQHF. The CDR3 DNA follows: TGTGCCTGGAGTTCTCGTCGGACAGGGGGCTGGGGCAATCAGCCCCAGCATTTT.

This rearrangement joins TRBV30 to TRBJ1-6, with D tentatively TRBD1 (6 bases). The CDR3 runs to 14 residues. Germline V CDR1 and CDR2: GTSNPN, SVGIG (reference sequence). Trimming took off 6 bases at V and 7 bases at J, with 16 bases between the two ends. In nucleotides, the CDR3 is TGTGCCTGCTCAGAGGGGGAAAGGAATTCACCCCTCCACTTT. Its translation: CACSEGERNSPLHF.

V gene TRBV11-3 combines with J gene TRBJ2-7; TRBD1 might be the D (6 bases). Trimming removed 6 bases from V and 6 bases from J, with 15 bases in between. CDR3 length equals 13 residues. Germline V CDR1 and CDR2: SGHNT, YENEEA. The CDR3 DNA reads as TGTGCCAGCAGTCGCAGGGGAGTTGGCGAGCAGTACTTC. Translating it yields CASSRRGVGEQYF.

The CDR3, as DNA: TGTGCCAGCAGCTTAGAACCCCTCAAATCGGGTTCTGAAGCTTTCTTT. Amino acid sequence: CASSLEPLKSGSEAFF. The rearrangement uses TRBV7-2 and TRBJ1-1; D not resolved. V dropped 1 base and J dropped 6 bases, with 18 bases sitting between them. Per the germline V gene, CDR1 is SGHTA and CDR2 is FQGNSA. The CDR3 totals 16 residues.

This clone was seen a few times. This chain joins TRBV19 and TRBJ1-6; no reliable D call. With 0 bases removed from V and 15 bases from J, the gap between germline ends came to 12 bases. Germline CDR1 and CDR2: LNHDA and SQIVND (reference sequence). CDR3 length: 13 residues. DNA for the CDR3: TGTGCCAGTAGTATAGACTGGCAGGAGGGCCTCCACTTT. Encoded protein: CASSIDWQEGLHF.